This T cell receptor beta chain stems from a study of blood T cells in healthy people across ages. The V and J ends lost 0 bases and 7 bases respectively, with 17 bases between them. CDR1 and CDR2 (germline): SGHRS, YFSETQ. This CDR3 is built from 15 residues. A second PCR of about 7 to 12 cycles used a sample-barcoded 5' primer and a J-beta primer mix. TCRdb called the 5' RACE reads again in MiXCR, with one record for every CDR3 protein. Of approximately 690,000 distinct CDR3 sequences in the sample, approximately 40% were seen once. This clonotype was seen a single time. Material for sequencing was blood. The rearrangement uses TRBV5-1 and TRBJ2-7; D is perhaps TRBD1 or TRBD2 (5 bases each). The TCR was taken from an elderly man in good health. The CDR3 sequence is CASSLAGTVYNEQYF. The CDR3 nucleotides read TGCGCCAGCAGCTTGGCCGGGACGGTCTACAATGAGCAGTACTTC. Looking up the rest from reference TRBV5-1 and TRBJ2-7 gives the full variable domain: KAGVTQTPRYLIKTRGQQVTLSCSPISGHRSVSWYQQTPGQGLQFLFEYFSETQRNKGNFPGRFSGRQFSNSRSEMNVSTLELGDSALYLCASSLAGTVYNEQYFGPGTRLTVT.